The present TCR beta chain was sequenced within a study of blood T cells in healthy people across ages. Study-level background: About one barcoded beta molecule per two T cells was captured by template switching.

A second PCR of 7 to 11 cycles used a sample-barcoded 5' primer and a J-beta primer mix. TCRdb reprocessed the 5' RACE reads via MiXCR and lists one record per CDR3 protein. The sample has 600,000 to 900,000 distinct CDR3 sequences, more than 25% seen once. In its sample, this clonotype was seen a few times. What it recognizes is unknown. A read error is likely, as this CDR3 ends without the conserved phenylalanine or tryptophan. The V gene lost 6 bases and the J gene lost 5 bases, with 5 bases spanning the gap. Germline lookup yields CDR1 DFQATT and CDR2 SNEGSKA (reference sequence). The CDR3 covers 10 residues. General study findings and limits: Naive and antigen-experienced cells could not be conclusively compared, given unsorted PBMCs.

These sequences were also reported in another study, on T cells of mothers and their children. As that study records: Reads obtained per mother exceeded 8.5 million TCR beta CDR3 reads, with a few million obtained per child.

The chain recombines TRBV20-1 with TRBJ2-1; no reliable D call. The sample was blood. The sequence derives from a boy aged 10-17 years in good health. Here the CDR3 DNA reads TGCAGTGCCTGGAACAATGAGCAGTTCCTC. It yields the protein CSAWNNEQFL.